This T cell receptor beta chain is drawn from a study of cytomegalovirus exposure and HLA in healthy donors. Libraries were prepared by immunoSEQ multiplex PCR; TCRdb keeps only in-frame clonotypes and omits some of them. Of some 250,000 clones listed, around 89% are singletons. General study points: Roughly 170 TCR beta chains were listed as cytomegalovirus-associated. Three CMV-associated chains proved CMV antigen-specific in vitro.

Worth noting for this clone: What it binds is not known.

An approximately 130-subject validation cohort, separate from the approximately 690-subject first cohort, supplied the donors. Germline CDR1 SEHNR, CDR2 FQNEAQ (reference sequence). V was clipped by 5 bases and J by 5 bases; unmatched bases: 6. The CDR3 sequence is 14 residues long. This receptor was taken from a woman between 18 and 29 years old in good health and CMV-seronegative. Sequenced sample: PBMCs. The J gene is TRBJ2-5, the V gene TRBV7-9, with 9 positions matching TRBD1. The CDR3 here is CASSTGDRAETQYF. CDR3 DNA sequence: TGTGCCAGCAGCACTGGGGACAGGGCTGAGACCCAGTACTTC.